Sequencing of this T cell receptor (beta chain) was carried out in a study of shared clonotypes between healthy human individuals. Points from the study as a whole: Memory subsets generally showed lower estimated richness than naive subsets. Investigators collected only blood, and repertoires in tissues likely differ.

Germline values: CDR1 SGHTA, CDR2 FQGNSA. This CDR3 contains 14 residues. The trim removed 5 bases at V and 7 bases at J, leaving 6 bases unmatched. As to this clone: The target antigen is unknown.

The repertoire was sequenced with immunoSEQ multiplex PCR; TCRdb's copy has only in-frame clones and lacks some. The table lists approximately 2.4 million clones, roughly 95% of them singletons, with 0.13% in the top ten. The chain employs TRBV7-2 and TRBJ2-1; 9 bases line up with TRBD2. The sequence derives from a man aged 18-30 years in good health. The material sequenced was naive CD4+ T cells sorted from blood. Regarding subset: CD45RA+ positively selected. CDR3 sequence: CASSISGGTNEQFF. In DNA, the CDR3 is TGTGCCAGCAGCATTAGCGGGGGAACAAATGAGCAGTTCTTC.